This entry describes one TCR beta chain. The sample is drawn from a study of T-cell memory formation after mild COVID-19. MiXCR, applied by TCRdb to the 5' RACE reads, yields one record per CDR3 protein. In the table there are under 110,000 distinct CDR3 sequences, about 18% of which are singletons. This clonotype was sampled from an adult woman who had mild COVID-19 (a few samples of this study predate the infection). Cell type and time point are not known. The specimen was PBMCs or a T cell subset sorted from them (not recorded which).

The CDR3 here is CASSQIPGELFF. DNA for the CDR3: TGTGCCAGCAGCCAGATTCCGGGGGAGCTGTTTTTT. This sequence joins TRBV7-6 and TRBJ2-2; D gene ambiguous. CDR3 length equals 12 residues. The germline gives CDR1 SGHVS, CDR2 FNYEAQ. Trimming cost V 5 bases and J 8 bases, with 9 bases left between them.